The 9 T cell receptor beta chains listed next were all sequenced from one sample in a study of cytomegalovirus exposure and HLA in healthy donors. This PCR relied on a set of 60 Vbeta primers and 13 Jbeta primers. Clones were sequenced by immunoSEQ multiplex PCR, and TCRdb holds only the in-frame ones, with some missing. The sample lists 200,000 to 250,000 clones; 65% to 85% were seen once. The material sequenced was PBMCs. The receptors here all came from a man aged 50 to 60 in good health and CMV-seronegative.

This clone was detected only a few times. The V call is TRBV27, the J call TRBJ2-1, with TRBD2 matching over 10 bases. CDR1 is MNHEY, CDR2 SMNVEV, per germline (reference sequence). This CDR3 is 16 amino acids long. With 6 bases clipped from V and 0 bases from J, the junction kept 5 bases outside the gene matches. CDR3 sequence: CASRLTSGNSYNEQFF. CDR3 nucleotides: TGTGCCAGCAGGCTCACTAGCGGGAACTCCTACAATGAGCAGTTCTTC.

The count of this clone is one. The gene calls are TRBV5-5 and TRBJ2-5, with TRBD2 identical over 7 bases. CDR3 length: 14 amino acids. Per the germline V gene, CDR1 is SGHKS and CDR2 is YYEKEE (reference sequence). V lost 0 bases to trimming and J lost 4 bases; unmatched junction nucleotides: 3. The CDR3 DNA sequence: TGTGCCAGCAGCTTGGTACTAGCGAGAGAGACCCAGTACTTC. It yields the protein CASSLVLARETQYF.

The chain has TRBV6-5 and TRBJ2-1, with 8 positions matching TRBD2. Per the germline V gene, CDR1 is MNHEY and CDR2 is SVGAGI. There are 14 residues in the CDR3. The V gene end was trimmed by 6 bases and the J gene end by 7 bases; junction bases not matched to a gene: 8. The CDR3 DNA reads TGTGCCAGCAGGACAGCGGGAGTCAGAAATGAGCAGTTCTTC. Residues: CASRTAGVRNEQFF.

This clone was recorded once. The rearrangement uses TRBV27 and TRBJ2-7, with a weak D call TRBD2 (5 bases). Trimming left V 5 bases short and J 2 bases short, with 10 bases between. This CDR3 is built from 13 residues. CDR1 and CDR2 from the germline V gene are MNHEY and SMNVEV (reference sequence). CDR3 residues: CASSIGLTYEQYF. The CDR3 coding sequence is TGTGCCAGCAGTATCGGACTTACCTACGAGCAGTACTTC.

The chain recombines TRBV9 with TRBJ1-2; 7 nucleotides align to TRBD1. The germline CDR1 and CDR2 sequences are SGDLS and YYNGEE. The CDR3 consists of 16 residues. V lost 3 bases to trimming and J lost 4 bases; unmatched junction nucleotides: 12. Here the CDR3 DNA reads TGTGCCAGCAGCGATCCTACCAAAACAGGGGCCTATGGCTACACCTTC. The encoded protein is CASSDPTKTGAYGYTF.

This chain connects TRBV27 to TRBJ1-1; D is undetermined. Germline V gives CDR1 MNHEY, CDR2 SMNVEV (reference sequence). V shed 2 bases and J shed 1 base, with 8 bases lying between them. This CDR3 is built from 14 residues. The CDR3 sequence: CASSLAAGNTEAFF. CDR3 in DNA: TGTGCCAGCAGTTTAGCAGCGGGGAACACTGAAGCTTTCTTT.

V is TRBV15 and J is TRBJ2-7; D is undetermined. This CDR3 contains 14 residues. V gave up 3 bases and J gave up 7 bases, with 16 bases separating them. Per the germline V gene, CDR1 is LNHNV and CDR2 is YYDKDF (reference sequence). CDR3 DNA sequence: TGTGCCACCAGCAGGGTGACCTCTTCCGGGGAGCAGTACTTC. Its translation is CATSRVTSSGEQYF.

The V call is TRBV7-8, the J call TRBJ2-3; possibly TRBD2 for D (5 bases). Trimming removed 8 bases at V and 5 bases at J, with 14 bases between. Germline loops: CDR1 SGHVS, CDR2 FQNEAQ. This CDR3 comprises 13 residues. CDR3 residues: CASGTRREDTQYF. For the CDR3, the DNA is TGTGCCAGCGGAACCCGCCGGGAAGATACGCAGTATTTT.

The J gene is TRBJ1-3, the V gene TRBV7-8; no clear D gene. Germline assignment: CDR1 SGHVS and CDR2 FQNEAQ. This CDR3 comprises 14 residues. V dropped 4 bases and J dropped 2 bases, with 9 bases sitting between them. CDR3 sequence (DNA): TGTGCCAGCAGCTACGGGGAACCTGGAAACACCATATATTTT. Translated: CASSYGEPGNTIYF.